Shown below are 14 T cell receptor beta chains from a single sample sequenced in a study of radiation and T cells in renal cell carcinoma. Data came from immunoSEQ multiplex PCR; TCRdb stores just in-frame clones and leaves some out. The data contain about 130,000 clones, 70% to 90% of them seen just once; the ten biggest clones take up about 12%. Time point noted: baseline pretreatment blood. Treatment meaning: 15 Gy SBRT to primary tumor, nephrectomy 4 weeks later. This sample comprised blood, obtained from a patient whose treatment included radiotherapy and nephrectomy. The source of these receptors is a woman between 50 and 59 years old with renal cell carcinoma.

V gene TRBV18 combines with J gene TRBJ2-2, with 8 bases that match TRBD2. V was clipped by 1 base and J by 4 bases; unmatched bases: 5. The CDR3 contains 16 residues. Looked up from germline, CDR1 is KGHSH and CDR2 is LQKENI. The CDR3 loop reads CASSPRAGASTGELFF. The CDR3 DNA follows: TGTGCCAGCTCACCACGAGCGGGGGCCTCCACCGGGGAGCTGTTTTTT.

The J gene is TRBJ2-5, the V gene TRBV7-6; the match to TRBD2 covers 10 bases. Losses at the gene ends were 3 bases for V and 2 bases for J; bases not matched to a gene: 6. The germline CDR1 and CDR2 sequences are SGHVS and FNYEAQ. This CDR3 is 16 amino acids long. CDR3 sequence reads: CASSLPLLAGQETQYF. The CDR3 coding sequence is TGTGCCAGCAGCTTGCCGTTACTAGCGGGGCAAGAGACCCAGTACTTC.

The V gene is TRBV5-1, the J gene TRBJ2-3; possibly TRBD2 for D (6 bases). Germline V gene sequence: CDR1 SGHRS, CDR2 YFSETQ. This CDR3 is 16 amino acids long. V shed 0 bases and J shed 0 bases, with 11 bases lying between them. CDR3 amino acids: CASSLVLSGSTDTQYF. CDR3 in DNA: TGCGCCAGCAGCTTGGTTCTTAGCGGTAGCACAGATACGCAGTATTTT.

The chain recombines TRBV5-6 with TRBJ2-4; TRBD2 might be the D (7 bases). The CDR3 is made up of 16 amino acids. V lost 4 bases and J lost 8, with 22 bases in between. CDR1 SGHDT and CDR2 YYEEEE come from the germline V gene. CDR3 sequence reads: CASSLGLGQGRDIQYF. The CDR3 DNA reads TGTGCCAGCAGCCTCGGATTAGGGCAGGGGAGGGACATTCAGTACTTC. Together with reference TRBV5-6 and TRBJ2-4, the CDR3 gives the full variable domain: DAGVTQSPTHLIKTRGQQVTLRCSPKSGHDTVSWYQQALGQGPQFIFQYYEEEERQRGNFPDRFSGHQFPNYSSELNVNALLLGDSALYLCASSLGLGQGRDIQYFGAGTRLSVL.

The chain recombines TRBV27 with TRBJ2-5; 8 nucleotides align to TRBD1. V was pared by 6 bases and J by 5 bases, with 11 bases of the junction left unmatched. CDR3 length: 15 residues. The V gene's germline CDR1 is MNHEY and CDR2 SMNVEV (reference sequence). Written as DNA, the CDR3 is TGTGCCAGCAGCGAAAGACAGGGGATAGGGGAGACCCAGTACTTC. This translates into CASSERQGIGETQYF.

This clone appeared once. The gene calls are TRBV10-3 and TRBJ2-3; TRBD2 matches 13 bases. V shed 6 bases and J 4 bases; nucleotides not matched to a gene: 4. In germline, CDR1 is ENHRY, CDR2 SYGVKD. The CDR3 is 15 amino acids. The CDR3, as DNA: TGTGCCATCAGGGGACTAGCGGGGTTCCCAGATACGCAGTATTTT. It is translated as CAIRGLAGFPDTQYF.

The V and J genes are TRBV11-2 and TRBJ1-6; 7 bases map to TRBD1. The CDR3 is 14 residues long. The germline CDR1 and CDR2 sequences are SGHAT and FQNNGV. J gave up 11 bases and V 0 bases, and 4 bases lay outside the gene matches. In DNA, the CDR3 is TGTGCCAGCAGCTTAGACCCAGGGGGGCCACCCCTCCACTTT. Amino acid sequence: CASSLDPGGPPLHF.

This clone occurred a few times. The chain combines TRBV11-3 with TRBJ2-3, with a weak D call TRBD2 (5 bases). Germline V gene lookup returns CDR1 SGHNT and CDR2 YENEEA. This CDR3 region has 15 residues. The V end was cut by 2 bases, the J end by 6 bases, with 15 bases between. The CDR3 spells CASSLHSVGSDTQYF. In DNA form, the CDR3 reads TGTGCCAGCAGCTTACATAGCGTAGGGTCTGATACGCAGTATTTT. Full variable domain (rest looked up from reference TRBV11-3 and TRBJ2-3): EAGVVQSPRYKIIEKKQPVAFWCNPISGHNTLYWYLQNLGQGPELLIRYENEEAVDDSQLPKDRFSAERLKGVDSTLKIQPAELGDSAVYLCASSLHSVGSDTQYFGPGTRLTVL.

The V call is TRBV5-1, the J call TRBJ2-6; D is unclear. The V end lost 3 bases, the J end lost 0 bases, and 13 bases lay between the germline ends. CDR1 is SGHRS, CDR2 YFSETQ, per germline. The CDR3 totals 17 residues. The CDR3 here is CASSWSGASSGANVLTF. The CDR3 nucleotides are TGCGCCAGCAGCTGGTCGGGTGCCTCCTCTGGGGCCAACGTCCTGACTTTC.

The CDR3 reads CASSRPGTENTEAFF. The CDR3 DNA follows: TGTGCCAGCAGCCGACCCGGGACAGAGAACACTGAAGCTTTCTTT. The chain carries TRBV4-2 and TRBJ1-1, with 7 bases matching TRBD1. The CDR3 is made up of 15 amino acids. V lost 4 bases, J lost 1 base, and 6 bases stayed unmatched. Germline V gives CDR1 LGHNA, CDR2 YNFKEQ.

The chain uses TRBV6-1 and TRBJ2-3; D possibly corresponds to TRBD2 (6 bases). V dropped 9 bases and J dropped 2 bases, with 12 bases sitting between them. Looked up from germline, CDR1 is MNHNS and CDR2 is SASEGT. The CDR3 covers 13 residues. In DNA, the CDR3 is TGTGCCAGTCGGGGCGGGGTCACAGATACGCAGTATTTT. As protein: CASRGGVTDTQYF.

The chain is built from TRBV6-1 and TRBJ1-2, with D hard to call. Trimming left V 8 bases short and J 8 bases short, with 21 bases between. This CDR3 is 14 amino acids long. The germline gives CDR1 MNHNS, CDR2 SASEGT. CDR3 amino acids: CASPEPGRFGGYTF. The DNA of the CDR3 is TGTGCCAGCCCCGAGCCGGGCAGGTTCGGCGGCTACACCTTC.

The rearrangement joins TRBV2 to TRBJ1-1; 7 bases align to TRBD1. Germline V gene data show CDR1 as SNHLY and CDR2 as FYNNEI. V lost 3 bases and J lost 2; bases outside the gene matches: 3. This CDR3 spans 14 amino acids. CDR3 loop: CASSDLGGNTEAFF. The CDR3 bases are TGTGCCAGCAGTGATTTAGGGGGCAACACTGAAGCTTTCTTT.

This chain links TRBV4-3 with TRBJ2-1; 9 nucleotides match TRBD1. With V trimmed by 1 base and J by 4 bases, 5 bases remained unmatched. Germline V lookup: CDR1 LGHNA, CDR2 YSLEER. This CDR3 has 16 amino acids. CDR3 region: CASSQVVGTGYNEQFF. Here the CDR3 DNA reads TGCGCCAGCAGCCAAGTAGTGGGGACAGGGTACAATGAGCAGTTCTTC.